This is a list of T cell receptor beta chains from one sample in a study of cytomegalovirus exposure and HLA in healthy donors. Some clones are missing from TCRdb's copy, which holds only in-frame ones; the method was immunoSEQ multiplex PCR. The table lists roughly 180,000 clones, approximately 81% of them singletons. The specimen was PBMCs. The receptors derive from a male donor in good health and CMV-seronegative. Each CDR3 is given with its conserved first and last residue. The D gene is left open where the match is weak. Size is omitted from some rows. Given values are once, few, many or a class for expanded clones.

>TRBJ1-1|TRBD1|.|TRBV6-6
TGTGCCAGCAGTAAGGGACAGGTGAACACTGAAGCTTTCTTT
CASSKGQVNTEAFF
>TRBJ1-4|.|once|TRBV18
TGTGCCAGCTCACCAACCCGGTCGGTAGGAGATGAAAAACTGTTTTTT
CASSPTRSVGDEKLFF
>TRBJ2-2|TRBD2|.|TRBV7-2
TGTGCCAGCAGCCTCCTAGCGGGAGGCCGTGGCACCGGGGAGCTGTTTTTT
CASSLLAGGRGTGELFF
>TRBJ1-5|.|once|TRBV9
TGTGCCAGCAGCGTATCCGGGGACAAGAATCAGCCCCAGCATTTT
CASSVSGDKNQPQHF
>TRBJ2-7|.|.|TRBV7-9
TGTGCCAGCAGCTTAATCGGCAGGGCCTACGAGCAGTACTTC
CASSLIGRAYEQYF
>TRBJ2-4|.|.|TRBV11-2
TGTGCCAACAGCTTAAAGGACAGACTAGCCAAAAACATTCAGTACTTC
CANSLKDRLAKNIQYF
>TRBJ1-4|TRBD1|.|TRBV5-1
TGCGCCAGCAGCATAACAGGGGCTACTAATGAAAAACTGTTTTTT
CASSITGATNEKLFF
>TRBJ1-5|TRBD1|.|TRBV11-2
TGTGCCAGCAGCTTAGGATACAGGGGCCAGGGGCCCCAGCATTTT
CASSLGYRGQGPQHF
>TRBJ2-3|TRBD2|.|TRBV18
TGTGCCAGCTCATCCATCCCAAGCGGGGGGGCAGGCACAGATACGCAGTATTTT
CASSSIPSGGAGTDTQYF
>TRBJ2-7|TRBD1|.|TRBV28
TGTGCCAGCAGTTCCATCTCAGCGGGACAGGGGGGCGAGCAGTACTTC
CASSSISAGQGGEQYF
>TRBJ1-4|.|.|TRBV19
TGTGCCAGTAGTTCGCGGACAGAGTTTGCAACTAATGAAAAACTGTTTTTT
CASSSRTEFATNEKLFF
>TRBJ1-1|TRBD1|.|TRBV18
TGTGCCAGCTCACAGACAGGGTACACTGAAGCTTTCTTT
CASSQTGYTEAFF
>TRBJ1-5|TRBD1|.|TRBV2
TGTGCCAGCAGTTGGGACAGTTCTAATCAGCCCCAGCATTTT
CASSWDSSNQPQHF
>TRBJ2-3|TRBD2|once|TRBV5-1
TGCGCCAGCAGCTTGAGAGCGGGAGCAGATACGCAGTATTTT
CASSLRAGADTQYF
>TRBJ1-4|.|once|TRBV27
TGTGCCAGCAGTTTATATCCCCGCCCGACAAGTAATGAAAAACTGTTTTTT
CASSLYPRPTSNEKLFF
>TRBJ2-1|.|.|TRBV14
TGTGCCAGCAGCCAAGTAGGCCTACAGTTTCGTGAGCAGTTCTTC
CASSQVGLQFREQFF
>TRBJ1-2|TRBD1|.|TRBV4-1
TGCGCCAGCAGCCAAGCAGGGGGACAGCCCACCCTCGGGGTCTATGGCTACACCTTC
CASSQAGGQPTLGVYGYTF
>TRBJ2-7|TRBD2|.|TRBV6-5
TGTGCCAGCAGTTACTCTAGGCTAGCGGGGTCCTACGAGCAGTACTTC
CASSYSRLAGSYEQYF
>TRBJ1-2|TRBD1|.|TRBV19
TGTGCCAGTAGTGTACAGGGGGCGGACTATGGCTACACCTTC
CASSVQGADYGYTF
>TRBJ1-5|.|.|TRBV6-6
TGTGCCAGCAGCGGGGTAGGGCCCCAGCATTTT
CASSGVGPQHF
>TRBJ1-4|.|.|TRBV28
TGTGCCAGCAGTTCCAGTCCTTACAATGAAAAACTGTTTTTT
CASSSSPYNEKLFF
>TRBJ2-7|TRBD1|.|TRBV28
TGTGCCAGCAGTTCCCGACAGGGGGTAGGTTCGTCCTACGAGCAGTACTTC
CASSSRQGVGSSYEQYF
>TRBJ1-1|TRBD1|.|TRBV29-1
TGCAGCGGGGGACAGAACAGTCGGTTGGGCACTGAAGCTTTCTTT
CSGGQNSRLGTEAFF
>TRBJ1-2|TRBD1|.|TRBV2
TGTGCCAGCAGTCCGGACAGGGAGCCGCATGGCTACACCTTC
CASSPDREPHGYTF
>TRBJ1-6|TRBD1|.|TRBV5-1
TGCGCCAGTCATCCTGGACAGGGCAAGTCACCCCTCCACTTT
CASHPGQGKSPLHF
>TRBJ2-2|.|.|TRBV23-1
TGCGCCAGCAGTGCCCGAAGCCCGAACACCGGGGAGCTGTTTTTT
CASSARSPNTGELFF
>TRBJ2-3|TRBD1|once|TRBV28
TGTGCCAGCAGAATGCCGGGACAGGGGTTTTCTAGCACAGATACGCAGTATTTT
CASRMPGQGFSSTDTQYF
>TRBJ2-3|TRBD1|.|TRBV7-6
TGTGCCAGCAGCTCCTATGGACAGGGGACTTCGGATACGCAGTATTTT
CASSSYGQGTSDTQYF
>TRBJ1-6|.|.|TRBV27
TGTGCCAGCAGTAATGTCCCAGGGGTCTCCTATAATTCACCCCTCCACTTT
CASSNVPGVSYNSPLHF
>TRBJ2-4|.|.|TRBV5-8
TGTGCCAGCAGCGCCGCTGCGAGGGCTAAAGATCGAAGGGACATTCAGTACTTC
CASSAAARAKDRRDIQYF
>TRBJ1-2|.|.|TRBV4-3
TGCGCCAGCAGCCAAGATTTTTTAGGGAGGGCGAGCTATGGCTACACCTTC
CASSQDFLGRASYGYTF
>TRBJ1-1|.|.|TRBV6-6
TGTGCCACCACCCGGGAGTCTGAAGCTTTCTTT
CATTRESEAFF
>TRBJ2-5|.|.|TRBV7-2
TGTGCCAGCAGCTTAGCGGCGGGAGAGACCCAGTACTTC
CASSLAAGETQYF
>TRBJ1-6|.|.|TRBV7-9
TGTTCCAGCAGCTTGGCTTCAGGGAATTCACCCCTCCACTTT
CSSSLASGNSPLHF
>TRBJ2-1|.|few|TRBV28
TGTGCCAGCAGCCTAGACTCGAGACTATACAATGAGCAGTTCTTC
CASSLDSRLYNEQFF
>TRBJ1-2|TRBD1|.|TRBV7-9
TGTTCCAGCAGCTTCCCCCCCGGGACAGAGGTGAACTATGGCTACACCTTC
CSSSFPPGTEVNYGYTF
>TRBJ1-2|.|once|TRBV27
TGTGCCAGCTTTGGGGTGCGAGCGGTTAACTATGGCTACACCTTC
CASFGVRAVNYGYTF
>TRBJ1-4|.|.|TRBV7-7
TGTGCCAGCAGCCCAACGACAGACCTAACCGAAAAACTGTTTTTT
CASSPTTDLTEKLFF
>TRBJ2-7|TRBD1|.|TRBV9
TGTGCCAGCAGCGTAGGGGACAGACCCTACGAGCAGTACTTC
CASSVGDRPYEQYF
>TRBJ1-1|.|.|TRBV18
TGTGCCAGCTCACAATCAGGGGCAGGGGACACTGAAGCTTTCTTT
CASSQSGAGDTEAFF
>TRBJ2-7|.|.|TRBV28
TGTGCCAGCAGTAGGGCAGGGTCTACCTACGAGCAGTACTTC
CASSRAGSTYEQYF
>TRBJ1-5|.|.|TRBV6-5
TGTGCCAGCAGTTACTCAGGTACTCCCCGGGGACAGCCCCAGCATTTT
CASSYSGTPRGQPQHF
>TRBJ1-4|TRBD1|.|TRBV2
TGTGCCAGCAGACCGGACAGGGCAACTAATGAAAAACTGTTTTTT
CASRPDRATNEKLFF
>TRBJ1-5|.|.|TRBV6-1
TGTGCCAGCAGTGAAGAAGTGAGACAGCATTTT
CASSEEVRQHF